The clone carrying this TCR beta chain was observed once. Its target is unknown. Given a much more abundant clone one base away, this may be a read error. A second roughly 6 to 12 cycle PCR used barcoded and J-beta primers. Every molecule of cDNA carried a tag from a template-switch adaptor with 12 random nucleotides. Individual samples furnished no less than 3 million CDR3-containing paired-end reads apiece. MiXCR, run by TCRdb on the 5' RACE reads, gives a single entry per CDR3 protein. The sample lists some 1.7 million distinct CDR3 sequences; 28% were seen once. The data derive from a study of blood T cells in healthy people across ages. Findings and caveats of the study: Greater diversity and more naive CD4+ cells were seen in long-lived donors than in aged donors.

PBMCs were isolated at a quantity of at least 6.5 million per sample. This CDR3 has 13 residues. The origin of this receptor is a woman aged 25-40 years in good health. The specimen was blood. The rearrangement links TRBV12-3 or TRBV12-4 to TRBJ2-6, with D possibly matching TRBD2 (7 bases). DNA of the CDR3: TGTGCCAGCACCGTGGGGGGGGCCAACGTCCCGACTTTC. It yields the protein CASTVGGANVPTF.